The 25 T cell receptor beta chains presented below share a single source sample, sequenced in a study of neoadjuvant anti-PD-1 for oral cavity cancer. Repertoires were generated with immunoSEQ multiplex PCR, while TCRdb's copy carries only in-frame clones and drops some. The sample comprises around 60,000 clones, around 85% of which are singletons, and 2.5% to 3% rests with the top ten. Specimen: PBMCs, collected before nivolumab (anti-PD-1) treatment. These receptors originate from a person between 40 and 79 years old with oral cavity squamous cell carcinoma.

This chain uses TRBV15 with TRBJ2-7, with TRBD1 matching over 8 bases. Germline V gene sequence: CDR1 LNHNV, CDR2 YYDKDF (reference sequence). After removal of 1 base from V and 2 bases from J, the junction contained 10 bases not matched to a gene. The CDR3 consists of 17 residues. As DNA, the CDR3 is TGTGCCACCAGCAGAGTCGGCAGGGGGCAAATTACCTACGAGCAGTACTTC. Encoded protein: CATSRVGRGQITYEQYF.

The genes are TRBV6-6 and TRBJ2-6; a possible D gene is TRBD2 (5 bases). The CDR3 totals 14 residues. Trimming removed 8 bases at V and 0 bases at J, with 8 bases between. Germline CDR1 MNHNY, CDR2 SVGAGI (reference sequence). CDR3 loop: CASGRRSGANVLTF. The CDR3 nucleotides read TGTGCCAGCGGGAGACGCTCTGGGGCCAACGTCCTGACTTTC.

The chain couples TRBV10-3 to TRBJ1-5; TRBD1 agrees at 7 bases. Germline V CDR1 and CDR2: ENHRY, SYGVKD. V shed 6 bases and J 3 bases; nucleotides not matched to a gene: 2. The CDR3 covers 13 residues. In DNA form, the CDR3 reads TGTGCCATCAGGGGGACAGTCAATCAGCCCCAGCATTTT. Encoded protein: CAIRGTVNQPQHF.

This clone was seen many times. In nucleotides, the CDR3 is TGTGCCAGCAGTTACCACAGGGGCGTGGGCTACACCTTC. Its translation is CASSYHRGVGYTF. This chain joins TRBV6-5 and TRBJ1-2, with TRBD1 identical over 7 bases. V dropped 2 bases and J dropped 8; count of bases not matched to a gene: 5. The CDR3 length is 13 residues. Germline V CDR1 and CDR2: MNHEY, SVGAGI.

The V gene is TRBV5-1, the J gene TRBJ2-7, with TRBD1 as a possible D gene (5 bases). Germline V gives CDR1 SGHRS, CDR2 YFSETQ. The V and J ends lost 1 base and 6 bases respectively, with 14 bases between them. The CDR3 consists of 14 residues. CDR3 sequence reads: CASSLWGKGREQYF. CDR3 nucleotides: TGCGCCAGCAGCTTGTGGGGCAAGGGTCGCGAGCAGTACTTC.

The V call is TRBV29-1, the J call TRBJ2-3, with D tentatively TRBD1 or TRBD2 (5 bases each). Trimming removed 7 bases from V and 10 bases from J, with 12 bases in between. This CDR3 has 10 amino acids. CDR1 and CDR2 (germline): SQVTM, ANQGSEA. The CDR3: CSAGGGAQYF. The CDR3 coding sequence is TGCAGCGCTGGGGGTGGGGCGCAGTATTTT.

In its sample, this clone was seen a few times. At one end the junction does not follow the germline gene, possibly because of a read error. This chain uses TRBV11-2 with TRBJ1-1; possibly TRBD1 for D (6 bases). Germline V lookup: CDR1 SGHAT, CDR2 FQNNGV. The CDR3 spans 15 residues. The CDR3 DNA sequence: TGTGCCAGCAGCCTAGAACAGGGATGGCGCACTGAAGCTTTCTTT. It yields the protein CASSLEQGWRTEAFF.

The V gene is TRBV2, the J gene TRBJ1-5; a possible D gene is TRBD1 (5 bases). There are 16 residues in the CDR3. Germline V lookup: CDR1 SNHLY, CDR2 FYNNEI. Trimming cost V 2 bases and J 3 bases, with 14 bases left between them. CDR3 protein: CASSEKGAANNQPQHF. As DNA, the CDR3 is TGTGCCAGCAGTGAAAAAGGGGCAGCCAACAATCAGCCCCAGCATTTT.

The chain combines TRBV14 with TRBJ1-2; tentatively, D is TRBD1 (6 bases). The CDR3 loop spans 14 amino acids. Germline assignment: CDR1 SGHDN and CDR2 FVKESK. Between the trimmed V and J ends, which lost 5 bases and 4 bases, there was a span of 14 bases. CDR3 DNA: TGTGCCAGCAGCTTCTTAGGGGGGTCCTATGGCTACACCTTC. This sequence encodes CASSFLGGSYGYTF.

The chain joins TRBV15 to TRBJ2-2; 7 positions match TRBD1. Looked up from germline, CDR1 is LNHNV and CDR2 is YYDKDF (reference sequence). This CDR3 has 15 amino acids. The J segment lost 0 bases and the V segment lost 6 bases, leaving 4 bases of the junction unmatched. CDR3 nucleotides: TGTGCCACCAGGTCCCAGGGGGCGAACACCGGGGAGCTGTTTTTT. Amino acid sequence: CATRSQGANTGELFF.

Only one count was recorded for this clone. The chain carries TRBV5-4 and TRBJ1-1; D is perhaps TRBD1 (6 bases). The V gene lost 2 bases and the J gene lost 10 bases, with 12 bases spanning the gap. The length of the CDR3 is 12 residues. Germline CDR1 and CDR2: SGHNT and YYREEE (reference sequence). This CDR3 reads CASSFNRDTAFF. In DNA form, the CDR3 reads TGTGCCAGCAGCTTCAACCGGGACACAGCTTTCTTT. Together with reference TRBV5-4 and TRBJ1-1, the CDR3 gives the full variable domain: ETGVTQSPTHLIKTRGQQVTLRCSSQSGHNTVSWYQQALGQGPQFIFQYYREEENGRGNFPPRFSGLQFPNYSSELNVNALELDDSALYLCASSFNRDTAFFGQGTRLTVV.

CDR3 residues: CASSMDLTTDTQYF. CDR3 coding DNA: TGTGCCAGTAGTATGGACTTAACCACAGATACGCAGTATTTT. V usage is TRBV19 and J usage is TRBJ2-3; maybe TRBD2 (5 bases). The CDR3 is 14 residues long. Germline lookup yields CDR1 LNHDA and CDR2 SQIVND (reference sequence). V was pared by 3 bases and J by 2 bases, with 9 bases between.

Notes on this clone: The same CDR3 also results from other DNA sequences found in this sample. The J gene is TRBJ2-7, the V gene TRBV5-4; 8 bases fit TRBD2. Looked up from germline, CDR1 is SGHNT and CDR2 is YYREEE (reference sequence). The CDR3 runs 15 residues. V was pared by 0 bases and J by 3 bases, with 5 bases of the junction left unmatched. The CDR3 DNA is TGTGCCAGCAGCTTGGGAAGCGGGGGAAGCTACGAGCAGTACTTC. Its translation: CASSLGSGGSYEQYF.

The gene calls are TRBV9 and TRBJ1-3; tentatively, D is TRBD1 (5 bases). V lost 2 bases to trimming and J lost 2 bases, with 11 bases between them. From germline, CDR1 is SGDLS and CDR2 YYNGEE. The CDR3 spans 15 residues. In nucleotides, the CDR3 is TGTGCCAGCAGCGTCTCCGGGACCCCTGGAAACACCATATATTTT. It encodes CASSVSGTPGNTIYF.

The rearrangement joins TRBV5-4 to TRBJ2-1; D gene uncertain. Germline V gene sequence: CDR1 SGHNT, CDR2 YYREEE (reference sequence). The CDR3 contains 13 residues. V lost 5 bases and J 1 base, leaving 7 bases between the germline ends. The CDR3 reads CASSRVSYNEQFF. In DNA form, the CDR3 reads TGTGCCAGCAGTCGCGTTTCCTACAATGAGCAGTTCTTC.

The J gene is TRBJ2-3, the V gene TRBV6-4, with 8 bases aligning to TRBD1. The CDR3 spans 15 residues. Germline values: CDR1 MRHNA, CDR2 SNTAGT. Unmatched junction bases numbered 7, after V lost 2 bases and J lost 6 bases. CDR3: CASSDRQGTSDTQYF. In DNA form, the CDR3 reads TGTGCCAGCAGTGACCGACAGGGGACGAGCGATACGCAGTATTTT.

V usage is TRBV28 and J usage is TRBJ2-5; no firm D call. This CDR3 spans 13 amino acids. Trimming pared 4 bases from V and 4 bases from J, leaving 10 bases between. Germline V gives CDR1 MDHEN, CDR2 SYDVKM. In DNA form, the CDR3 reads TGTGCCAGCAGTTCCCTCATTGTAGAGACCCAGTACTTC. It translates to CASSSLIVETQYF.

The V gene is TRBV7-9, the J gene TRBJ1-2; D is possibly TRBD1 (5 bases). The CDR3 has 13 residues. Per the germline V gene, CDR1 is SEHNR and CDR2 is FQNEAQ (reference sequence). Deletions cut 4 bases from V and 8 bases from J, with 14 bases between. CDR3 in DNA: TGTGCCAGCAGCTCTCAGGGAAGGGGCGGCTACACCTTC. This sequence encodes CASSSQGRGGYTF.

V is TRBV11-2 and J is TRBJ2-1; 8 bases are shared with TRBD2. This CDR3 region has 15 residues. Germline V gene data show CDR1 as SGHAT and CDR2 as FQNNGV. The trim removed 2 bases at V and 2 bases at J, leaving 2 bases unmatched. The CDR3 protein is CASSLFGGAYNEQFF. The CDR3 nucleotides are TGTGCCAGCAGCTTATTCGGGGGGGCCTACAATGAGCAGTTCTTC.

The chain is built from TRBV6-5 and TRBJ2-7; 11 bases line up with TRBD2. Per germline, CDR1 MNHEY and CDR2 SVGAGI. V was pared by 2 bases and J by 1 base, with 1 base of the junction left unmatched. CDR3 length: 15 residues. CDR3 loop: CASSYGTSGSYEQYF. CDR3 coding DNA: TGTGCCAGCAGTTACGGGACTAGCGGTTCCTACGAGCAGTACTTC.

J is TRBJ2-3 and V is TRBV19; 7 positions agree with TRBD1. CDR1 is LNHDA, CDR2 SQIVND, per germline (reference sequence). This CDR3 spans 16 amino acids. V lost 3 bases to trimming and J lost 0 bases; unmatched junction nucleotides: 6. The DNA of the CDR3 is TGTGCCAGTAGTATTGTGGCAGGGGGTAGCACAGATACGCAGTATTTT. Residues: CASSIVAGGSTDTQYF. The variable domain in full, completed from reference TRBV19 and TRBJ2-3, reads DGGITQSPKYLFRKEGQNVTLSCEQNLNHDAMYWYRQDPGQGLRLIYYSQIVNDFQKGDIAEGYSVSREKKESFPLTVTSAQKNPTAFYLCASSIVAGGSTDTQYFGPGTRLTVL.

The V call is TRBV5-1, the J call TRBJ2-4, with 7 bases that match TRBD1. Germline loops: CDR1 SGHRS, CDR2 YFSETQ. This CDR3 contains 15 residues. The trim removed 4 bases at V and 6 bases at J, leaving 10 bases unmatched. CDR3 amino acids: CASSRIGGEGNIQYF. As DNA, the CDR3 is TGCGCCAGCAGCCGGATAGGGGGCGAGGGAAACATTCAGTACTTC. Supplemented by reference TRBV5-1 and TRBJ2-4, the full variable domain reads KAGVTQTPRYLIKTRGQQVTLSCSPISGHRSVSWYQQTPGQGLQFLFEYFSETQRNKGNFPGRFSGRQFSNSRSEMNVSTLELGDSALYLCASSRIGGEGNIQYFGAGTRLSVL.

The V and J genes are TRBV7-2 and TRBJ2-2; 12 bases fit TRBD2. V was clipped by 5 bases and J by 4 bases; unmatched bases: 2. CDR3 size: 15 residues. From germline, CDR1 is SGHTA and CDR2 FQGNSA. The CDR3 is CASSKGLAGTGELFF. The CDR3 nucleotides are TGTGCCAGCAGCAAGGGACTAGCGGGCACCGGGGAGCTGTTTTTT.

CDR3 coding DNA: TGTGCCAGCTCACCCGGAGGCAATCAGCCCCAGCATTTT. Translation gives CASSPGGNQPQHF. This rearrangement joins TRBV18 to TRBJ1-5, with D uncertain. Germline V CDR1 and CDR2: KGHSH, LQKENI. V lost 3 bases, J lost 2 bases, and 5 bases lay in between. This CDR3 spans 13 amino acids.

This clone was observed a few times. The V and J genes are TRBV7-9 and TRBJ2-1, with D maybe TRBD1 (6 bases). Trimming left V 4 bases short and J 6 bases short, with 16 bases between. The CDR3 extends over 15 amino acids. Germline loops: CDR1 SEHNR, CDR2 FQNEAQ (reference sequence). The CDR3 region is CASSSSGQGFNEQFF. CDR3 bases: TGTGCCAGCAGCTCTAGTGGTCAGGGGTTCAATGAGCAGTTCTTC.